Given below is one T cell receptor beta chain in context. The target antigen is unknown. Using eight separate reactions per sample, the authors generated cDNA. TCRdb re-called the 5' RACE reads and catalogs CDR3 proteins one per entry, DNA excluded. This repertoire comprises 300,000 to 400,000 distinct CDR3 sequences; its ten largest clones make up about 2.5%. These data belong to a study of monozygotic twins with inflammatory bowel disease. Study results and limitations: Healthy co-twins exceeded IBD patients in TCRbeta diversity as measured by inverse Simpson. No difference in repertoire similarity was seen between concordant and discordant twins, possibly because power was limited.

The germline V gene has CDR1 DFQATT and CDR2 SNEGSKA (reference sequence). This CDR3 region has 16 residues. Researchers collected around 2.6 ml of blood per donor. The chain employs TRBV20-1 and TRBJ1-1; lacking DNA, the TRBD1 call made by TCRdb goes unchecked. This TCR was sampled from a human donor with ulcerative colitis or Crohn's disease, or a healthy co-twin of an affected twin (not recorded which). The sequencing sample was made of blood. The chain's CDR3 is CSARAGGTGGDGEAFF.